Below are 30 T cell receptor beta chains sequenced from a single sample in a study of blood T cell repertoires in COVID-19. TCRdb keeps only in-frame clones here, not all; method: immunoSEQ multiplex PCR. The table shows approximately 300,000 clones, with roughly nine tenths occurring only once. The sequenced sample was PBMCs or T cells enriched from blood (not recorded which). Receptors originate from a woman aged 25-40 years who had recovered from COVID-19.

The chain has TRBV10-3 and TRBJ1-2; 8 nucleotides match TRBD1. V lost 0 bases and J lost 2; bases outside the gene matches: 2. Germline V gene lookup returns CDR1 ENHRY and CDR2 SYGVKD. The CDR3 sequence is 15 residues long. CDR3 DNA: TGTGCCATCAGTGAGTCCTACAGGGGGAACTATGGCTACACCTTC. It yields the protein CAISESYRGNYGYTF.

V gene TRBV6-5 combines with J gene TRBJ2-3; the match to TRBD1 covers 8 bases. From germline, CDR1 is MNHEY and CDR2 SVGAGI. The J segment lost 1 base and the V segment lost 4 bases, leaving 7 bases of the junction unmatched. This CDR3 contains 16 residues. CDR3 sequence: CASSLTPGQGTDTQYF. In DNA, the CDR3 is TGTGCCAGCAGTTTAACTCCGGGACAGGGCACAGATACGCAGTATTTT.

The rearrangement uses TRBV3-1 (or the pseudogene TRBV3-2) and TRBJ1-2; D might be TRBD1 (5 bases). V lost 1 base to trimming and J lost 5 bases, with 11 bases between them. In germline, CDR1 is LGHDT, CDR2 YNNKEL (reference sequence). CDR3 length: 14 residues. This CDR3 is CASSQGARVYGYTF. The DNA for the CDR3 is TGTGCCAGCAGCCAAGGGGCCAGGGTGTATGGCTACACCTTC.

The V call is TRBV3-1 (or the pseudogene TRBV3-2), the J call TRBJ2-1; the D gene is possibly TRBD2 (6 bases). The CDR3 covers 13 residues. The V end was cut by 3 bases, the J end by 5 bases, with 8 bases between. Germline V gene data show CDR1 as LGHDT and CDR2 as YNNKEL (reference sequence). DNA of the CDR3: TGTGCCAGCAGCCAGGCGGGGAACAATGAGCAGTTCTTC. Encoded protein: CASSQAGNNEQFF.

This chain joins TRBV21-1 and TRBJ1-5; TRBD1, the table's D call, lacks a check against the DNA. TRBV21-1 is a pseudogene segment. This CDR3 region has 16 residues. The CDR3, as DNA: TGTGCCAGCAGCTTTCACCGGGACAGCTTCGATCAGCCCCAGCATTTT. Translation gives CASSFHRDSFDQPQHF.

V usage is TRBV19 and J usage is TRBJ2-3; D ambiguous. V was cut by 3 bases and J by 0 bases, with 7 bases left in between. Germline lookup yields CDR1 LNHDA and CDR2 SQIVND (reference sequence). The CDR3 runs 14 residues. CDR3 residues: CASSIPPSTDTQYF. CDR3 sequence (DNA): TGTGCCAGTAGTATCCCCCCTAGCACAGATACGCAGTATTTT.

The CDR3: CASSSWGGQPQHF. In DNA, the CDR3 is TGTGCCAGTAGTAGTTGGGGAGGGCAGCCCCAGCATTTT. V gene TRBV19 combines with J gene TRBJ1-5; the D is unclear. This CDR3 has 13 residues. Trimming shortened V by 4 bases and J by 7 bases, and 11 bases separated the two germline ends. CDR1 and CDR2 from the germline V gene are LNHDA and SQIVND (reference sequence). The whole variable domain, remainder taken from reference TRBV19 and TRBJ1-5, is DGGITQSPKYLFRKEGQNVTLSCEQNLNHDAMYWYRQDPGQGLRLIYYSQIVNDFQKGDIAEGYSVSREKKESFPLTVTSAQKNPTAFYLCASSSWGGQPQHFGDGTRLSIL.

J is TRBJ2-4 and V is TRBV18, with 16 bases that match TRBD2. The CDR3 totals 19 residues. Germline trimming cut 0 bases from V and 1 base from J; bases unmatched to any gene: 3. In germline, CDR1 is KGHSH, CDR2 LQKENI. Here the CDR3 reads CASSPPGLAGGLAKNIQYF. As DNA, the CDR3 is TGTGCCAGCTCACCACCGGGACTAGCGGGGGGGCTTGCCAAAAACATTCAGTACTTC.

J is TRBJ1-2 and V is TRBV19; D ambiguous. Germline CDR1 reads LNHDA; CDR2 reads SQIVND (reference sequence). The CDR3 consists of 14 residues. Trimming took 3 bases from V and 0 from J, leaving 8 bases between them. CDR3 coding DNA: TGTGCCAGTAGTATGTCCAGAACTAACTATGGCTACACCTTC. Translated: CASSMSRTNYGYTF.

This chain connects TRBV11-2 to TRBJ1-4, with 8 bases lining up with TRBD1. V lost 5 bases, J lost 8 bases, and 7 bases stayed unmatched. Germline-derived CDR1 and CDR2 are SGHAT and FQNNGV. CDR3 length: 14 amino acids. CDR3 amino acids: CASSKGQGGEKLFF. The DNA for the CDR3 is TGTGCCAGCAGCAAAGGACAGGGTGGGGAAAAACTGTTTTTT.

This chain links TRBV3-1 (or the pseudogene TRBV3-2) with TRBJ2-1, with D perhaps TRBD1 (7 bases). Trimming pared 4 bases from V and 2 bases from J, leaving 12 bases between. The CDR3 extends over 15 amino acids. Germline assignment: CDR1 LGHDT and CDR2 YNNKEL (reference sequence). The CDR3 DNA reads TGTGCCAGCAGCCCCGCAGGGGGGACCTACAATGAGCAGTTCTTC. Translating it yields CASSPAGGTYNEQFF.

This sequence joins TRBV5-4 and TRBJ2-7; D not resolved. The CDR3 covers 15 residues. The germline gives CDR1 SGHNT, CDR2 YYREEE (reference sequence). V was pared by 0 bases and J by 2 bases, with 12 bases between. The CDR3 DNA sequence: TGTGCCAGCAGCTTGGCTTGGGCACCCACCTACGAGCAGTACTTC. This encodes CASSLAWAPTYEQYF.

V usage is TRBV3-1 (or the pseudogene TRBV3-2) and J usage is TRBJ2-2, with 12 bases aligning to TRBD2. Germline V gives CDR1 LGHDT, CDR2 YNNKEL (reference sequence). CDR3 length: 16 residues. J lost 5 bases, V lost 4 bases, and 5 bases had no gene match. The CDR3 region is CASSRTGTSGTGELFF. In nucleotides, the CDR3 is TGTGCCAGCAGCCGAACCGGGACTAGCGGGACCGGGGAGCTGTTTTTT.

The rearrangement joins TRBV7-9 to TRBJ1-2; the match to TRBD1 covers 7 bases. With V trimmed by 5 bases and J by 4 bases, 10 bases remained unmatched. Looked up from germline, CDR1 is SEHNR and CDR2 is FQNEAQ (reference sequence). The CDR3 covers 15 residues. CDR3 sequence: CASSPRGQHIYGYTF. The CDR3 bases are TGTGCCAGCAGCCCGAGGGGGCAGCACATCTATGGCTACACCTTC.

The chain has TRBV10-3 and TRBJ1-2, with TRBD1 matching 11 bases. The CDR3 consists of 16 residues. Germline CDR1 reads ENHRY; CDR2 reads SYGVKD. Trimming at V came to 4 bases and at J to 6 bases, leaving 10 bases not matched to a gene. As DNA, the CDR3 is TGTGCCATCAGTGCGAACGCGGACAGGGGGCGCGATGGCTACACCTTC. Amino acid sequence: CAISANADRGRDGYTF.

The rearrangement links TRBV6-5 to TRBJ1-1; D may be TRBD1 (5 bases). V was shortened by 2 bases and J by 4 bases, with 14 bases between the two germline ends. The germline V gene encodes CDR1 MNHEY and CDR2 SVGAGI. CDR3 size: 15 residues. The CDR3 nucleotides read TGTGCCAGCAGTTACGGAGGGCAGGGTGGCACTGAAGCTTTCTTT. The encoded protein is CASSYGGQGGTEAFF.

The chain recombines TRBV25-1 with TRBJ1-4; D is possibly TRBD1 (5 bases). Germline V CDR1 and CDR2: MGHDK, SYGVNS. The CDR3 spans 11 residues. Trimming removed 6 bases at V and 12 bases at J, with 11 bases between. CDR3 protein: CASREVGQLFF. CDR3 in DNA: TGTGCCAGCAGAGAGGTGGGGCAACTGTTTTTT.

The sample holds a few counts of this clone. The chain combines TRBV5-4 with TRBJ2-1; D perhaps matches TRBD2 (6 bases). This CDR3 contains 11 residues. The germline V gene has CDR1 SGHNT and CDR2 YYREEE (reference sequence). Trimming removed 2 bases from V and 10 bases from J, with 7 bases in between. CDR3 bases: TGTGCCAGCAGCTTTCGGGGGGAGCAGTTCTTC. This gives the protein CASSFRGEQFF.

This chain joins TRBV5-4 and TRBJ1-2, with 7 bases identical to TRBD1. Germline CDR1 SGHNT, CDR2 YYREEE (reference sequence). CDR3 length equals 15 residues. Unmatched junction bases numbered 6, after V lost 4 bases and J lost 0 bases. The CDR3 region has the DNA TGTGCCAGCAGCCGGGGGACAGACCCTAACTATGGCTACACCTTC. This codes for CASSRGTDPNYGYTF.

V is TRBV11-2 and J is TRBJ1-2, with TRBD1 as a possible D gene (5 bases). The germline V gene encodes CDR1 SGHAT and CDR2 FQNNGV. The ends were cut back, 1 base at V and 8 bases at J, with 14 bases in the middle. This CDR3 contains 14 residues. The CDR3 nucleotides are TGTGCCAGCAGCTTAGTAGGGACTGCAGGAGGCTACACCTTC. It yields the protein CASSLVGTAGGYTF. The whole variable domain, remainder taken from reference TRBV11-2 and TRBJ1-2, is EAGVAQSPRYKIIEKRQSVAFWCNPISGHATLYWYQQILGQGPKLLIQFQNNGVVDDSQLPKDRFSAERLKGVDSTLKIQPAKLEDSAVYLCASSLVGTAGGYTFGSGTRLTVV.

J is TRBJ2-3 and V is TRBV6-1; maybe TRBD1 (5 bases). The V end was cut by 1 base, the J end by 1 base, with 9 bases between. The CDR3 covers 15 residues. Germline V gives CDR1 MNHNS, CDR2 SASEGT. This chain's CDR3 is CASSEVRGGTDTQYF. The CDR3 DNA reads as TGTGCCAGCAGTGAAGTAAGGGGTGGCACAGATACGCAGTATTTT.

This clone was counted only a few times. V gene TRBV6-2 or TRBV6-3 combines with J gene TRBJ1-1, with 9 positions matching TRBD1. CDR3 length: 21 residues. Per the germline V gene, CDR1 is MNHEY and CDR2 is SVGEGT. J lost 4 bases, V lost 2 bases, and 23 bases had no gene match. DNA of the CDR3: TGTGCCAGCAGTTACGAGCCAAACACCGGGACAGGGAAGGAGGTGGGCACTGAAGCTTTCTTT. Encoded protein: CASSYEPNTGTGKEVGTEAFF.

The V and J genes are TRBV6-5 and TRBJ1-5; the match to TRBD1 covers 8 bases. Unmatched junction bases numbered 5, after V lost 4 bases and J lost 0 bases. The CDR3 loop spans 16 amino acids. Looked up from germline, CDR1 is MNHEY and CDR2 is SVGAGI. The CDR3 DNA reads as TGTGCCAGCAGTTCTTTCAGGGGGCCTAGCAATCAGCCCCAGCATTTT. Amino acid sequence: CASSSFRGPSNQPQHF.

The chain recombines TRBV6-5 with TRBJ1-2; 7 nucleotides align to TRBD1. This CDR3 has 13 amino acids. Germline CDR1 MNHEY, CDR2 SVGAGI. With V trimmed by 6 bases and J by 8 bases, 9 bases remained unmatched. The DNA of the CDR3 is TGTGCCAGCAGAGGGGGACAGCCGGGGGGCTACACCTTC. Translated: CASRGGQPGGYTF.

This sequence joins TRBV5-1 and TRBJ2-7, with D possibly being TRBD1 (5 bases). CDR3 length: 14 residues. From germline, CDR1 is SGHRS and CDR2 YFSETQ. V was trimmed by 0 bases and J by 1 base, leaving 8 bases between them. Here the CDR3 reads CASSLGRGSYEQYF. In nucleotides, the CDR3 is TGCGCCAGCAGCTTGGGTAGGGGTTCCTACGAGCAGTACTTC.

The chain couples TRBV25-1 to TRBJ2-3; 9 bases fit TRBD1. J was trimmed by 6 bases and V by 9 bases; bases with no gene match: 7. CDR1 MGHDK and CDR2 SYGVNS come from the germline V gene. The CDR3 has 13 residues. CDR3 sequence reads: CASTGQGFDTQYF. For the CDR3, the DNA is TGTGCCAGTACGGGACAGGGATTCGATACGCAGTATTTT.

This rearrangement joins TRBV5-1 to TRBJ1-6; possibly TRBD1 for D (5 bases). Germline CDR1 and CDR2: SGHRS and YFSETQ. Trimming removed 0 bases from V and 8 bases from J, with 24 bases in between. The CDR3 covers 19 residues. CDR3 nucleotide sequence: TGCGCCAGCAGCTTGGAAGCTCGTCGGCCAGGGCCTAGGCATTCACCCCTCCACTTT. It translates to CASSLEARRPGPRHSPLHF.

This clone was recorded only once. This sequence joins TRBV6-1 and TRBJ1-6; 7 positions match TRBD1. The germline CDR1 and CDR2 sequences are MNHNS and SASEGT. The length of the CDR3 is 18 residues. V dropped 2 bases and J dropped 3; count of bases not matched to a gene: 10. CDR3 loop: CASSESFDGDSYNSPLHF. The CDR3 coding sequence is TGTGCCAGCAGTGAAAGTTTCGATGGGGACAGCTATAATTCACCCCTCCACTTT.

The chain couples TRBV7-3 to TRBJ1-2; 7 bases fit TRBD1. The germline V gene encodes CDR1 SGHTA and CDR2 FQGTGA. The CDR3 covers 16 residues. The junction had 10 bases not matched to a gene; V was cut back by 0 bases and J by 6 bases. The CDR3 reads CASSLTAMTGINGYTF. The CDR3 DNA reads as TGTGCCAGCAGCTTAACCGCTATGACAGGGATCAATGGCTACACCTTC.

This chain links TRBV5-4 with TRBJ2-2, with 7 nucleotides matching TRBD1. Trimming cost V 5 bases and J 7 bases; bases outside gene matches: 11. The CDR3 runs to 15 residues. Per germline, CDR1 SGHNT and CDR2 YYREEE (reference sequence). DNA of the CDR3: TGTGCCAGCAGTCCAACACAGGGGATCGGCGGGGAGCTGTTTTTT. This gives the protein CASSPTQGIGGELFF.